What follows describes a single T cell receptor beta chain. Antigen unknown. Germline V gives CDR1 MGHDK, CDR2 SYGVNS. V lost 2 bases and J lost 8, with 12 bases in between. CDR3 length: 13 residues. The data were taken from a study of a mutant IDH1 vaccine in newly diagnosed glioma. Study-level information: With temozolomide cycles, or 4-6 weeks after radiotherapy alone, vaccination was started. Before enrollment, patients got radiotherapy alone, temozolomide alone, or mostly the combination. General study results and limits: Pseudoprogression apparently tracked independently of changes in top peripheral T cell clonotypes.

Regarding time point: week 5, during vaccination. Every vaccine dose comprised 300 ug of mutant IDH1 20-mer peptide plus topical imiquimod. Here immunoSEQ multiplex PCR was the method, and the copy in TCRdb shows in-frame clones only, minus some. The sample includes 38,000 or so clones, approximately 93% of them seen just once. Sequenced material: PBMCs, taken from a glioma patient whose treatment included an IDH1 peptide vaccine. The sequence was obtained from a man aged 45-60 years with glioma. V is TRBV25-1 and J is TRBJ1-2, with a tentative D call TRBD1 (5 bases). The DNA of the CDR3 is TGTGCCAGCAGTGAACCGGACAATACCGGCTACACCTTC. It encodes CASSEPDNTGYTF.